Shown below are 25 T cell receptor beta chains from a single sample sequenced in a study of Graves' ophthalmopathy and Graves' hyperthyroidism. Amplification from RNA transcripts yielded the TCR beta CDR3 regions. HTBI-primed first-round RT-PCR preceded second-round multiplex PCR. One entry per CDR3 protein results from TCRdb running MiXCR on the multiplex PCR reads. The sample lists 300,000 to 500,000 distinct CDR3 sequences, 15% to 19% occurring once. Sequencing was performed on peripheral blood. The receptors originated from a woman between 18 and 30 years old with stable Graves' hyperthyroidism.

This clonotype was observed many times. The gene calls are TRBV19 and TRBJ1-1, with D possibly being TRBD1 (5 bases). The CDR3 runs to 13 residues. Between the trimmed V and J ends, which lost 3 bases and 5 bases, there was a span of 10 bases. From germline, CDR1 is LNHDA and CDR2 SQIVND (reference sequence). This chain's CDR3 is CASSIISGTEAFF. The CDR3, as DNA: TGTGCCAGTAGTATTATATCAGGGACTGAAGCTTTCTTT.

This clonotype occurred many times. The chain employs TRBV6-5 and TRBJ2-7; D might be TRBD1 (6 bases). V lost 0 bases, J lost 6 bases, and 9 bases lay in between. Germline CDR1 and CDR2: MNHEY and SVGAGI. This CDR3 comprises 13 residues. CDR3 residues: CASSYSTGSEQYF. CDR3 DNA sequence: TGTGCCAGCAGTTACTCCACAGGGTCCGAGCAGTACTTC.

There are many counts of this clonotype. V and J are TRBV6-1 and TRBJ2-3; TRBD2 agrees at 7 bases. The CDR3 spans 14 residues. Unmatched junction bases numbered 7, after V lost 6 bases and J lost 4 bases. The V gene's germline CDR1 is MNHNS and CDR2 SASEGT. The CDR3, as DNA: TGTGCCAGCAGCGGGTCGGCGGGAGCAGATACGCAGTATTTT. It specifies CASSGSAGADTQYF.

Notes on this clonotype: Compared with germline, one end of the junction differs, possibly owing to a read error. The chain couples TRBV11-1 to TRBJ1-1; D remains unclear. The germline CDR1 and CDR2 sequences are SGHAT and FQDESV (reference sequence). The CDR3 extends over 14 amino acids. CDR3 sequence reads: CAGSQKTSYTEAFF. CDR3 nucleotides: TGTGCCGGCAGCCAAAAAACAAGTTACACTGAAGCTTTCTTT.

This clonotype showed up just a few times. This chain links TRBV7-3 with TRBJ1-1; D is ambiguous. The ends were cut back, 5 bases at V and 1 base at J, with 14 bases in the middle. CDR1 is SGHTA and CDR2 is FQGTGA in the germline V gene. This CDR3 region has 15 residues. CDR3 coding DNA: TGTGCCAGCAGCCCTCGAGGAGGGTGGAACACTGAAGCTTTCTTT. Protein sequence: CASSPRGGWNTEAFF.

This sequence joins TRBV7-2 and TRBJ1-1, with 8 bases matching TRBD1. V lost 1 base, J lost 8 bases, and 9 bases stayed unmatched. CDR1 is SGHTA and CDR2 is FQGNSA in the germline V gene. The CDR3 has 15 residues. CDR3 coding DNA: TGTGCCAGCAGCTTAGGAGGCAGGGGGCTTGGGGAAGCTTTCTTT. Amino acids: CASSLGGRGLGEAFF.

This rearrangement joins TRBV12-3 or TRBV12-4 to TRBJ2-5, with 7 nucleotides matching TRBD2. The V and J ends lost 4 bases and 5 bases, in that order; junction bases with no gene match: 13. The CDR3 consists of 16 residues. This CDR3 reads CASSSRPTSTRETQYF. CDR3 bases: TGTGCCAGCAGTTCCCGCCCGACTAGCACAAGGGAGACCCAGTACTTC.

This clonotype has a count of ten or more. This rearrangement joins TRBV6-5 to TRBJ1-2; 9 nucleotides agree with TRBD1. After removal of 2 bases from V and 6 bases from J, the junction contained 4 bases not matched to a gene. CDR1 and CDR2 from the germline V gene are MNHEY and SVGAGI. This CDR3 spans 14 amino acids. The CDR3 DNA reads as TGTGCCAGCAGTTACCAGGGACAGGGTGATGGCTACACCTTC. Translating gives CASSYQGQGDGYTF.

CDR3 sequence reads: CSAWDREETQYF. The CDR3 coding sequence is TGCAGTGCCTGGGACAGGGAAGAGACCCAGTACTTC. The chain is built from TRBV20-1 and TRBJ2-5; TRBD1 aligns across 9 bases. CDR3 length equals 12 residues. The trim removed 6 bases at V and 3 bases at J, leaving 2 bases unmatched. Germline loops: CDR1 DFQATT, CDR2 SNEGSKA (reference sequence).

This clonotype was counted at least ten times. This chain connects TRBV27 to TRBJ2-7, with D perhaps assigned TRBD1 or TRBD2 (5 bases each). The V end was cut by 4 bases, the J end by 0 bases, with 13 bases between. From germline, CDR1 is MNHEY and CDR2 SMNVEV (reference sequence). The CDR3 totals 15 residues. The DNA for the CDR3 is TGTGCCAGCAGTTCCGGGACGGGAAGCTCCTACGAGCAGTACTTC. Its translation: CASSSGTGSSYEQYF.

The chain joins TRBV6-2 or TRBV6-3 to TRBJ2-7; the D is unclear. Trimming removed 5 bases from V and 1 base from J, with 9 bases in between. CDR3 length equals 13 residues. Germline CDR1 is MNHEY and CDR2 is SVGEGT. CDR3 DNA sequence: TGTGCCAGCAGTAGAGCAGCGTCCTACGAGCAGTACTTC. Its translation is CASSRAASYEQYF.

This clonotype showed up many times. V gene TRBV12-3 or TRBV12-4 combines with J gene TRBJ2-7; 7 bases are a match to TRBD1. The ends lost 5 bases at V and 5 bases at J; junction bases unmatched: 3. This CDR3 comprises 12 residues. The CDR3 DNA reads as TGTGCCAGCAGTATCAGGGGGAACGAGCAGTACTTC. This codes for CASSIRGNEQYF.

This clonotype was observed many times. The rearrangement links TRBV6-5 to TRBJ2-5; D is ambiguous. The CDR3 sequence is 15 residues long. Germline V gives CDR1 MNHEY, CDR2 SVGAGI. V was pared by 2 bases and J by 2 bases, with 12 bases between. CDR3 loop: CASSYPNSIQETQYF. The CDR3 nucleotides read TGTGCCAGCAGTTACCCCAATAGCATACAAGAGACCCAGTACTTC.

In this sample, this clonotype turned up a few times. A read error may explain this, as a much larger clone is one base away. Since no conserved phenylalanine or tryptophan closes the CDR3, a read error is the likely cause. The chain has TRBV7-3 and TRBJ2-2; 11 bases fit TRBD1. This CDR3 spans 14 amino acids. V was pared by 5 bases and J by 6 bases, with 2 bases of the junction left unmatched. Germline V CDR1 and CDR2: SGHTA, FQGTGA. CDR3: CASSRDRGAGELFL. In DNA, the CDR3 is TGTGCCAGCAGCCGGGACAGGGGGGCCGGGGAGCTGTTTTTG.

J is TRBJ2-7 and V is TRBV6-1, with no clear D. Germline V gives CDR1 MNHNS, CDR2 SASEGT. Trimming removed 6 bases at V and 1 base at J, with 10 bases between. The CDR3 sequence is 13 residues long. The CDR3 region is CASRGVGSYEQYF. CDR3 DNA sequence: TGTGCCAGCAGAGGCGTGGGGTCCTACGAGCAGTACTTC.

This clonotype was counted a few times. The chain has TRBV29-1 and TRBJ1-1, with D unresolved. The CDR3 spans 13 residues. Germline assignment: CDR1 SQVTM and CDR2 ANQGSEA. Trimming left V 4 bases short and J 3 bases short, with 12 bases between. In DNA, the CDR3 is TGCAGCGTTGTGGGAGCCCTCTACACTGAAGCTTTCTTT. Translating gives CSVVGALYTEAFF.

Ten or more counts support this clonotype. The V gene is TRBV19, the J gene TRBJ1-1, with no clear D. This CDR3 has 12 residues. The germline V gene has CDR1 LNHDA and CDR2 SQIVND (reference sequence). Between the trimmed V and J ends, which lost 4 bases and 10 bases, there was a span of 13 bases. Here the CDR3 reads CASSSSRSSAFF. Written as DNA, the CDR3 is TGTGCCAGTAGTAGCTCAAGGTCGTCAGCTTTCTTT. Drawing the rest from reference TRBV19 and TRBJ1-1, the complete variable domain is DGGITQSPKYLFRKEGQNVTLSCEQNLNHDAMYWYRQDPGQGLRLIYYSQIVNDFQKGDIAEGYSVSREKKESFPLTVTSAQKNPTAFYLCASSSSRSSAFFGQGTRLTVV.

In regard to this clonotype: No conserved phenylalanine or tryptophan is present at the end of the CDR3, so a read error is the likely explanation. The rearrangement uses TRBV27 and TRBJ1-1; no firm D call. Trimming cost V 6 bases and J 4 bases, with 12 bases left between them. The germline CDR1 and CDR2 sequences are MNHEY and SMNVEV (reference sequence). There are 13 residues in the CDR3. CDR3 loop: CASSFRGVTEAFY. CDR3 bases: TGTGCCAGCAGCTTTCGTGGGGTCACTGAAGCTTTCTAT.

This clonotype was seen only a few times. This rearrangement joins TRBV7-8 to TRBJ1-6, with D possibly being TRBD1 (5 bases). CDR1 and CDR2 (germline): SGHVS, FQNEAQ. The length of the CDR3 is 18 residues. Trimming removed 1 base at V and 0 bases at J, with 13 bases between. DNA for the CDR3: TGTGCCAGCAGCTTAGTTTGGTGGGGGAGCTCCTATAATTCACCCCTCCACTTT. Its protein is CASSLVWWGSSYNSPLHF.

This clonotype was counted ten times or more. The chain has TRBV5-1 and TRBJ2-2, with 8 nucleotides matching TRBD1. V lost 4 bases and J lost 1; bases outside the gene matches: 6. The CDR3 has 16 residues. Germline V gene lookup returns CDR1 SGHRS and CDR2 YFSETQ. The CDR3 is CASSPMGQVNTGELFF. CDR3 sequence (DNA): TGCGCCAGCAGCCCGATGGGACAGGTGAACACCGGGGAGCTGTTTTTT. The full variable domain, with the rest looked up from reference TRBV5-1 and TRBJ2-2, is KAGVTQTPRYLIKTRGQQVTLSCSPISGHRSVSWYQQTPGQGLQFLFEYFSETQRNKGNFPGRFSGRQFSNSRSEMNVSTLELGDSALYLCASSPMGQVNTGELFFGEGSRLTVL.

This clonotype was recorded at least ten times. The rearrangement joins TRBV6-5 to TRBJ1-6, with D unresolved. The CDR3 totals 17 residues. The V and J ends lost 6 bases and 0 bases respectively, with 15 bases between them. Germline CDR1 reads MNHEY; CDR2 reads SVGAGI. CDR3 loop: CASRLPGERSYNSPLHF. Written as DNA, the CDR3 is TGTGCCAGCAGATTACCCGGGGAACGCTCCTATAATTCACCCCTCCACTTT.

This clonotype was seen at least ten times. The rearrangement links TRBV2 to TRBJ2-7; D is undetermined. The CDR3 covers 11 residues. The V gene lost 9 bases and the J gene lost 1 base, with 7 bases spanning the gap. Germline CDR1 is SNHLY and CDR2 is FYNNEI. CDR3 in amino acids: CASTHSYEQYF. DNA of the CDR3: TGTGCCAGTACACATTCCTACGAGCAGTACTTC.

This clonotype was seen many times. CDR3: CASSSVAGYEQYF. The CDR3 region has the DNA TGTGCCAGCAGTTCCGTGGCGGGCTACGAGCAGTACTTC. The V gene is TRBV6-2 or TRBV6-3, the J gene TRBJ2-7; possible D gene TRBD2, 5 bases. From germline, CDR1 is MNHEY and CDR2 SVGEGT. Trimming removed 4 bases from V and 3 bases from J, with 10 bases in between. The CDR3 totals 13 residues.

This clonotype occurred many times. The chain is built from TRBV4-1 and TRBJ2-7; 13 nucleotides line up with TRBD2. J lost 7 bases, V lost 2 bases, and 20 bases had no gene match. This CDR3 spans 20 amino acids. Germline CDR1 reads MGHRA; CDR2 reads YSYEKL. The CDR3 DNA sequence: TGCGCCAGCAGCCAACCGCCACTAGCGGGGGGGCCGAAAAGGATGAAGGAGCAGTACTTC. The encoded protein is CASSQPPLAGGPKRMKEQYF.

The gene calls are TRBV12-3 or TRBV12-4 and TRBJ2-2; D uncertain. The V end lost 1 base, the J end lost 4 bases, and 16 bases lay between the germline ends. This CDR3 region has 17 residues. CDR3 sequence: CASSLGATALGTGELFF. The CDR3 region has the DNA TGTGCCAGCAGTTTAGGAGCAACCGCTTTGGGCACCGGGGAGCTGTTTTTT.